This TCR beta chain came from a study of beta chain features in type 1 diabetes. Study-wide background: The samples had roughly 110,000,000 sorted cells examined in all.

This CDR3 region has 15 residues. CDR1 and CDR2 from the germline V gene are MNHEY and SVGAGI. The V gene end was trimmed by 2 bases and the J gene end by 5 bases; junction bases not matched to a gene: 6. Concerning this clone itself: Its antigen is not known.

Reverse transcription of all isolated RNA meant that expressed TCRB transcripts were sequenced. This table comes from immunoSEQ multiplex PCR, and its TCRdb copy is limited to in-frame clones, with some not included. The sample has about 160,000 clones, roughly 9% seen once; the top ten hold 0.7%. Study findings and constraints: Fewer junction insertions and more nucleotide deletions appeared in type 1 diabetes patients. Among patients with Type 1 diabetes, TCRB CDR3s were moderately but significantly shorter in every one of the four CD4+ subsets.

The sequenced sample was central memory CD4+ T cells from blood. The origin of this receptor is a woman aged 25 to 45 with type 1 diabetes. The chain is built from TRBV6-5 and TRBJ2-7; 10 bases map to TRBD1. CDR3 residues: CASSYMGDRGDEQYF. CDR3 coding DNA: TGTGCCAGCAGTTACATGGGGGACAGGGGAGACGAGCAGTACTTC.